This TCR beta chain was retrieved from a study of tumor-infiltrating lymphocytes in primary liver carcinoma. Overall study context: Maximum tumor diameters ranged from roughly 4.2 to 10 cm, stage T1-T3 N0M0.

Note on this clonotype: Antigen unknown.

Total RNA and DNA came together from approximately 20-30 mg of bulk tissue without cell sorting. Patients carried chronic HBV infection without prior treatment. V lost 3 bases to trimming and J lost 10 bases; unmatched junction nucleotides: 4. From germline, CDR1 is KGHSH and CDR2 LQKENI. The CDR3 has 15 amino acids. General study results and limits: A significantly higher top-250-clone fraction was found in tumors than in blood (p = 0.039). Only around 7.5-25% of top clones occurred in all five tumor regions.

TCR beta cDNA was prepared out of approximately 500 ng total RNA by means of a constant-region primer. Each TCR beta library was derived from three nested multiplex PCR rounds that employed slightly modified ARM-PCR. Use of TRBV1-TRBV30 forward primers with a C-beta reverse primer characterized the first two PCR rounds, which lasted ten to eleven cycles each. Each CDR3 protein gets one entry after TCRdb re-called the multiplex PCR reads with MiXCR. The data contain about 64,000 distinct CDR3 sequences, about 71% of them singletons. The chain has TRBV18 and TRBJ1-6; 12 bases fit TRBD1. The sequenced material came from liver tumor tissue from sampling region 4. The subset is: tumor region T4, right-lateral pole. The TCR was taken from a man in his forties with primary liver carcinoma and hepatitis B virus infection. The chain's CDR3 is CASSPGTGGGSPLHF. The CDR3 bases are TGTGCCAGCTCACCCGGGACAGGGGGCGGATCACCCCTCCACTTT.